One and the same sample provided the 31 T cell receptor beta chains below, sequenced in a study of monozygotic twins with cystic fibrosis. Assay: immunoSEQ multiplex PCR; the TCRdb copy retains only in-frame clones and omits some. The data show 30,000 or so clones, just over 95% seen once. The specimen sequenced was blood. The receptors shown here come from a girl aged 2 to 9 with cystic fibrosis.

The gene calls are TRBV6-5 and TRBJ1-1; 7 bases line up with TRBD1. Germline V gene data show CDR1 as MNHEY and CDR2 as SVGAGI. J lost 0 bases, V lost 8 bases, and 6 bases had no gene match. This CDR3 spans 14 amino acids. This CDR3 is CASEPGQLNTEAFF. CDR3 DNA: TGTGCCAGCGAACCGGGACAGTTGAACACTGAAGCTTTCTTT.

This chain links TRBV18 with TRBJ1-5, with 8 nucleotides matching TRBD1. The CDR3 spans 14 residues. V was clipped by 3 bases and J by 6 bases; unmatched bases: 4. Germline V gives CDR1 KGHSH, CDR2 LQKENI. Here the CDR3 reads CASSPDRVAQPQHF. The CDR3 DNA follows: TGTGCCAGCTCACCGGACAGGGTGGCTCAGCCCCAGCATTTT.

The CDR3 region is CASSSQGQVMNTEAFF. The CDR3 DNA is TGTGCCAGCAGTTCCCAAGGACAGGTTATGAACACTGAAGCTTTCTTT. The rearrangement uses TRBV28 and TRBJ1-1; TRBD1 matches at 7 bases. Germline-derived CDR1 and CDR2 are MDHEN and SYDVKM. This CDR3 region has 16 residues. The V segment lost 4 bases and the J segment 0 bases; nucleotides outside the gene matches: 8. The full variable domain, completed using reference TRBV28 and TRBJ1-1, is DVKVTQSSRYLVKRTGEKVFLECVQDMDHENMFWYRQDPGLGLRLIYFSYDVKMKEKGDIPEGYSVSREKKERFSLILESASTNQTSMYLCASSSQGQVMNTEAFFGQGTRLTVV.

The chain links TRBV11-2 to TRBJ2-1, with 12 bases lining up with TRBD2. The V segment lost 3 bases and the J segment 5 bases; nucleotides outside the gene matches: 8. This CDR3 is built from 17 residues. CDR1 is SGHAT and CDR2 is FQNNGV in the germline V gene. CDR3 nucleotide sequence: TGTGCCAGCAGCTTGGGAGCCGGGACTAGCGGGCACAATGAGCAGTTCTTC. This encodes CASSLGAGTSGHNEQFF.

This rearrangement joins TRBV11-2 to TRBJ2-1; TRBD2 aligns across 10 bases. Germline values: CDR1 SGHAT, CDR2 FQNNGV. The CDR3 is 16 residues long. Trimming cost V 5 bases and J 6 bases; bases outside gene matches: 10. This chain's CDR3 is CASSLLRGLASNEQFF. The CDR3 nucleotides are TGTGCCAGCAGCCTACTCAGGGGACTAGCGTCCAATGAGCAGTTCTTC. The variable domain in full, with the rest retrieved from reference TRBV11-2 and TRBJ2-1, is EAGVAQSPRYKIIEKRQSVAFWCNPISGHATLYWYQQILGQGPKLLIQFQNNGVVDDSQLPKDRFSAERLKGVDSTLKIQPAKLEDSAVYLCASSLLRGLASNEQFFGPGTRLTVL.

The chain employs TRBV2 and TRBJ1-1, with D maybe TRBD1 (6 bases). The V end lost 9 bases, the J end lost 3 bases, and 20 bases lay between the germline ends. In germline, CDR1 is SNHLY, CDR2 FYNNEI. There are 15 residues in the CDR3. The CDR3 protein is CARGVPTGYYTEAFF. The DNA of the CDR3 is TGTGCCAGGGGGGTCCCGACAGGTTATTACACTGAAGCTTTCTTT.

J is TRBJ2-7 and V is TRBV10-1; no reliable D call. The germline V gene has CDR1 WNHNN and CDR2 SYGVQD (reference sequence). V was trimmed by 0 bases and J by 4 bases, leaving 4 bases between them. The CDR3 has 12 amino acids. The CDR3 DNA sequence: TGCGCCAGCAGTGAGTCGGTATACGAGCAGTACTTC. It specifies CASSESVYEQYF.

The rearrangement links TRBV29-1 to TRBJ1-2, with a possible D match to TRBD1 (5 bases). Trimming shortened V by 1 base and J by 4 bases, and 7 bases separated the two germline ends. The V gene's germline CDR1 is SQVTM and CDR2 ANQGSEA. The CDR3 spans 12 residues. The CDR3 DNA sequence: TGCAGCGTTGAAGGGGGGGGCTATGGCTACACCTTC. Translating gives CSVEGGGYGYTF.

The V gene is TRBV6-5, the J gene TRBJ1-1; no firm D call. There are 13 residues in the CDR3. V was pared by 0 bases and J by 6 bases, with 8 bases between. In germline, CDR1 is MNHEY, CDR2 SVGAGI. The CDR3 reads CASSYSSTSEAFF. CDR3 nucleotide sequence: TGTGCCAGCAGTTACTCGTCGACATCTGAAGCTTTCTTT.

This rearrangement joins TRBV5-1 to TRBJ1-6; TRBD1 matches at 7 bases. This CDR3 has 15 residues. CDR1 and CDR2 (germline): SGHRS, YFSETQ. V was pared by 4 bases and J by 7 bases, with 8 bases of the junction left unmatched. This CDR3 is CASSVGVTGNSPLHF. The CDR3 DNA reads as TGCGCCAGCAGCGTGGGGGTGACAGGGAATTCACCCCTCCACTTT.

This clone has a single count. This chain joins TRBV5-6 and TRBJ1-1; a possible D gene is TRBD1 (5 bases). Germline lookup yields CDR1 SGHDT and CDR2 YYEEEE. The length of the CDR3 is 11 residues. The V end lost 4 bases, the J end lost 11 bases, and 12 bases lay between the germline ends. The CDR3 protein is CASSRGPRAFF. In DNA, the CDR3 is TGTGCCAGCAGCCGGGGACCGAGGGCTTTCTTT.

This chain uses TRBV15 with TRBJ2-7; TRBD2 might be the D (6 bases). CDR1 LNHNV and CDR2 YYDKDF come from the germline V gene (reference sequence). The CDR3 runs 15 residues. V gave up 5 bases and J gave up 0 bases, with 14 bases separating them. CDR3 in amino acids: CATSSRLGTSYEQYF. The CDR3 nucleotides read TGTGCCACCAGCTCCCGACTAGGTACCTCCTACGAGCAGTACTTC.

The J gene is TRBJ2-7, the V gene TRBV6-5; tentatively, D is TRBD1 (6 bases). Germline V CDR1 and CDR2: MNHEY, SVGAGI. V lost 6 bases and J lost 2, with 11 bases in between. This CDR3 spans 13 amino acids. In DNA, the CDR3 is TGTGCCAGCAGCGGGACATCCGCCTACGAGCAGTACTTC. Encoded protein: CASSGTSAYEQYF.

The rearrangement links TRBV4-1 to TRBJ2-3; 10 bases match TRBD2. This CDR3 has 16 amino acids. Germline trimming cut 2 bases from V and 2 bases from J; bases unmatched to any gene: 4. The V gene's germline CDR1 is MGHRA and CDR2 YSYEKL. CDR3 DNA sequence: TGCGCCAGCAGCCAAACACTAGCGGGGTACACAGATACGCAGTATTTT. This encodes CASSQTLAGYTDTQYF.

The chain is built from TRBV9 and TRBJ2-7; D is unresolved. The V end lost 4 bases, the J end lost 0 bases, and 11 bases lay between the germline ends. This CDR3 has 14 residues. Germline CDR1 SGDLS, CDR2 YYNGEE. CDR3 nucleotides: TGTGCCAGCAGCCCAAGATCGGTCTCCTACGAGCAGTACTTC. This codes for CASSPRSVSYEQYF.

The rearrangement joins TRBV7-8 to TRBJ2-7, with 8 bases aligning to TRBD2. This CDR3 contains 15 residues. Germline loops: CDR1 SGHVS, CDR2 FQNEAQ. V was clipped by 2 bases and J by 4 bases; unmatched bases: 7. The CDR3 is CASSLTRSSGYEQYF. In nucleotides, the CDR3 is TGTGCCAGCAGCTTAACTCGGTCTAGCGGGTACGAGCAGTACTTC.

The chain has TRBV5-1 and TRBJ1-1; 9 nucleotides agree with TRBD1. V shed 4 bases, J shed 3 bases, and the junction held 10 bases outside the gene matches. The length of the CDR3 is 16 residues. Germline CDR1 reads SGHRS; CDR2 reads YFSETQ. The CDR3 spells CASSTGQGSGYTEAFF. In DNA form, the CDR3 reads TGCGCCAGCAGCACCGGACAGGGGAGTGGGTACACTGAAGCTTTCTTT.

The chain has TRBV10-3 and TRBJ1-1, with 11 bases lining up with TRBD1. V was pared by 6 bases and J by 0 bases, with 3 bases of the junction left unmatched. The length of the CDR3 is 15 residues. Germline V gene lookup returns CDR1 ENHRY and CDR2 SYGVKD. The CDR3 region is CAIRGTGGMNTEAFF. The CDR3 bases are TGTGCCATCAGGGGGACAGGGGGGATGAACACTGAAGCTTTCTTT.

J is TRBJ2-1 and V is TRBV5-1, with 11 bases matching TRBD2. The germline gives CDR1 SGHRS, CDR2 YFSETQ. The CDR3 has 15 residues. Trimming took 4 bases from V and 3 from J; bases not matched to a gene: 3. The chain's CDR3 is CASSVAGGLYNEQFF. Written as DNA, the CDR3 is TGCGCCAGCAGCGTAGCGGGAGGGCTCTACAATGAGCAGTTCTTC.

The chain recombines TRBV6-1 with TRBJ2-1; D is uncertain. V shed 3 bases and J shed 2 bases, with 17 bases lying between them. CDR1 and CDR2 (germline): MNHNS, SASEGT. The CDR3 is made up of 17 amino acids. The CDR3 here is CASSEPQWAGAYNEQFF. In DNA form, the CDR3 reads TGTGCCAGCAGTGAGCCCCAGTGGGCAGGCGCCTACAATGAGCAGTTCTTC.

This chain's CDR3 is CASSLSGSSYNEQFF. DNA of the CDR3: TGCGCCAGCAGCCTAAGCGGAAGCTCCTACAATGAGCAGTTCTTC. The rearrangement uses TRBV4-1 and TRBJ2-1, with D perhaps matching TRBD2 (5 bases). This CDR3 is built from 15 residues. In germline, CDR1 is MGHRA, CDR2 YSYEKL. The V end lost 4 bases, the J end lost 0 bases, and 10 bases lay between the germline ends.

CDR3 sequence (DNA): TGTGCCAGCAGCGACGGACAGGCCGTGAACACTGAAGCTTTCTTT. Encoded protein: CASSDGQAVNTEAFF. The V and J genes are TRBV13 and TRBJ1-1; 7 nucleotides align to TRBD1. This CDR3 region has 15 residues. Germline trimming cut 5 bases from V and 0 bases from J; bases unmatched to any gene: 6. CDR1 is PRHDT and CDR2 is FYEKMQ in the germline V gene (reference sequence).

This chain links TRBV6-1 with TRBJ2-6, with 7 nucleotides matching TRBD1. This CDR3 spans 15 amino acids. Germline CDR1 MNHNS, CDR2 SASEGT. V lost 4 bases and J lost 0; bases outside the gene matches: 0. The CDR3 DNA reads TGTGCCAGCAGTGGGACAGGCTCTGGGGCCAACGTCCTGACTTTC. Amino acids: CASSGTGSGANVLTF.

The chain uses TRBV11-2 and TRBJ2-1, with a possible D match to TRBD2 (7 bases). The CDR3 is 17 amino acids. Trimming pared 5 bases from V and 7 bases from J, leaving 24 bases between. The germline gives CDR1 SGHAT, CDR2 FQNNGV. CDR3 sequence reads: CASSVRLLGGHLNEQFF. CDR3 nucleotide sequence: TGTGCCAGCAGCGTCCGACTACTGGGGGGGCACTTAAATGAGCAGTTCTTC.

The chain recombines TRBV28 with TRBJ2-1; tentatively, D is TRBD1 (5 bases). The germline CDR1 and CDR2 sequences are MDHEN and SYDVKM. This CDR3 contains 12 residues. V gave up 5 bases and J gave up 6 bases, with 8 bases separating them. DNA for the CDR3: TGTGCCAGCAGTAGACAGTTCAATGAGCAGTTCTTC. This gives the protein CASSRQFNEQFF.

The V and J genes are TRBV7-8 and TRBJ2-1, with D unresolved. The CDR3 covers 14 residues. Trimming stripped 5 bases from V and 2 bases from J, with 10 bases between. Germline-derived CDR1 and CDR2 are SGHVS and FQNEAQ. The CDR3 protein is CASSPVGTYNEQFF. The CDR3 nucleotides are TGTGCCAGCAGCCCGGTTGGGACCTACAATGAGCAGTTCTTC.

This chain links TRBV7-2 with TRBJ1-2, with D maybe TRBD1 (6 bases). This CDR3 region has 14 residues. V was clipped by 3 bases and J by 4 bases, with 12 bases between them. Germline V CDR1 and CDR2: SGHTA, FQGNSA. The CDR3 loop is CASSFPQGVYGYTF. The CDR3 DNA reads as TGTGCCAGCAGCTTTCCACAGGGAGTCTATGGCTACACCTTC.

The chain couples TRBV28 to TRBJ1-5, with unresolved D. The CDR3 contains 11 residues. Germline-derived CDR1 and CDR2 are MDHEN and SYDVKM. The V gene lost 10 bases and the J gene lost 7 bases, with 11 bases spanning the gap. The CDR3 DNA follows: TGTGCCACCCAGAGTTCCCAGCCCCAGCATTTT. Encoded protein: CATQSSQPQHF.

The J gene is TRBJ2-5, the V gene TRBV4-2; D could derive from TRBD1 or TRBD2 (8 bases each). V lost 4 bases and J 3 bases, leaving 15 bases between the germline ends. CDR3 length equals 15 residues. Germline CDR1 reads LGHNA; CDR2 reads YNFKEQ. The DNA of the CDR3 is TGTGCCAGCAGCCGGACAGGGCGGGGGGAAGAGACCCAGTACTTC. Translated: CASSRTGRGEETQYF.

The chain is built from TRBV7-8 and TRBJ2-7; unclear D gene. The length of the CDR3 is 14 residues. Germline V gene lookup returns CDR1 SGHVS and CDR2 FQNEAQ. Trimming pared 0 bases from V and 6 bases from J, leaving 12 bases between. The chain's CDR3 is CASSLAQAASEQYF. The CDR3 bases are TGTGCCAGCAGCTTAGCGCAGGCGGCCTCCGAGCAGTACTTC. Full variable domain (rest looked up from reference TRBV7-8 and TRBJ2-7): GAGVSQSPRYKVAKRGQDVALRCDPISGHVSLFWYQQALGQGPEFLTYFQNEAQLDKSGLPSDRFFAERPEGSVSTLKIQRTQQEDSAVYLCASSLAQAASEQYFGPGTRLTVT.

This clone appeared a single time. The rearrangement joins TRBV28 to TRBJ2-7, with TRBD2 identical over 9 bases. The CDR3 is 14 amino acids. Trimming took 6 bases from V and 4 from J; bases not matched to a gene: 7. The V gene's germline CDR1 is MDHEN and CDR2 SYDVKM. CDR3 bases: TGTGCCAGCAGCCGGACTAGCGCACTTTACGAGCAGTACTTC. Its translation: CASSRTSALYEQYF.